These 15 T cell receptor beta chains came from one sample sequenced in a study of blood T cell repertoires in COVID-19. This table comes from immunoSEQ multiplex PCR, and its TCRdb copy is limited to in-frame clones, with some not included. The table records some 65,000 clones, roughly nine tenths of them present only once. Sequences were obtained from peripheral blood. These receptors all stem from a man aged 55 to 70 with acute or convalescent COVID-19.

The rearrangement uses TRBV2 and TRBJ1-6, with D perhaps matching TRBD1 (5 bases). The CDR3 length is 12 residues. CDR1 is SNHLY and CDR2 is FYNNEI in the germline V gene. Trimming took 6 bases from V and 13 from J, leaving 13 bases between them. For the CDR3, the DNA is TGTGCCAGCAGGGTCAGGGAAGCGCCCCTCCACTTT. Translation gives CASRVREAPLHF. Full variable domain (missing parts from reference TRBV2 and TRBJ1-6): EPEVTQTPSHQVTQMGQEVILRCVPISNHLYFYWYRQILGQKVEFLVSFYNNEISEKSEIFDDQFSVERPDGSNFTLKIRSTKLEDSAMYFCASRVREAPLHFGNGTRLTVT.

The V call is TRBV5-1, the J call TRBJ2-3; TRBD1 matches 7 bases. V shed 4 bases, J shed 5 bases, and the junction held 7 bases outside the gene matches. The CDR3 contains 14 residues. Germline assignment: CDR1 SGHRS and CDR2 YFSETQ. In nucleotides, the CDR3 is TGCGCCAGCAGCGTACAGGGGTACGGAGATACGCAGTATTTT. This gives the protein CASSVQGYGDTQYF.

The CDR3 here is CASSDRDRGSYEQYF. CDR3 coding DNA: TGTGCCAGCAGCGACCGGGACAGGGGATCCTACGAGCAGTACTTC. V is TRBV7-6 and J is TRBJ2-7; 10 bases line up with TRBD1. V dropped 5 bases and J dropped 1; count of bases not matched to a gene: 5. This CDR3 is built from 15 residues. The germline V gene has CDR1 SGHVS and CDR2 FNYEAQ.

The chain recombines TRBV11-3 with TRBJ1-1, with 10 bases matching TRBD1. The CDR3 runs to 15 residues. With V trimmed by 5 bases and J by 3 bases, 6 bases remained unmatched. Germline V gives CDR1 SGHNT, CDR2 YENEEA. DNA for the CDR3: TGTGCCAGCAGCCTAGGACAGGGGGTTGACACTGAAGCTTTCTTT. Amino acid sequence: CASSLGQGVDTEAFF.

The gene calls are TRBV10-3 and TRBJ1-1; 9 bases line up with TRBD1. The CDR3 covers 15 residues. Germline CDR1 reads ENHRY; CDR2 reads SYGVKD. J was trimmed by 1 base and V by 10 bases; bases with no gene match: 10. The CDR3 region has the DNA TGTGCCACAAGGACAGGGGCCTTATGGAACACTGAAGCTTTCTTT. It encodes CATRTGALWNTEAFF.

The chain is built from TRBV14 and TRBJ1-1; D unresolved. Trimming left V 0 bases short and J 2 bases short, with 7 bases between. CDR3 length: 14 amino acids. Germline CDR1 reads SGHDN; CDR2 reads FVKESK. CDR3 sequence reads: CASSQDAVNTEAFF. The CDR3 coding sequence is TGTGCCAGCAGCCAAGATGCGGTTAACACTGAAGCTTTCTTT.

The chain joins TRBV7-8 to TRBJ2-2, with D perhaps matching TRBD1 (6 bases). Germline V lookup: CDR1 SGHVS, CDR2 FQNEAQ. V was cut by 5 bases and J by 1 base, with 14 bases left in between. The CDR3 is made up of 16 amino acids. This CDR3 reads CASSPALQGNTGELFF. The DNA of the CDR3 is TGTGCCAGCAGCCCTGCCCTACAGGGGAACACCGGGGAGCTGTTTTTT.

The gene calls are TRBV27 and TRBJ1-1; 8 bases are shared with TRBD1. Unmatched junction bases numbered 13, after V lost 6 bases and J lost 7 bases. CDR1 MNHEY and CDR2 SMNVEV come from the germline V gene (reference sequence). This CDR3 is 15 amino acids long. The CDR3 DNA reads TGTGCCAGCAGGAAGACAGGGGCTGGTTCATTTGAAGCTTTCTTT. It specifies CASRKTGAGSFEAFF.

This chain connects TRBV6-5 to TRBJ1-2; no reliable D call. This CDR3 is built from 15 residues. Germline V lookup: CDR1 MNHEY, CDR2 SVGAGI. The ends were cut back, 2 bases at V and 4 bases at J, with 14 bases in the middle. The CDR3 bases are TGTGCCAGCAGTTACGAAGGGAGTCCCGTCTATGGCTACACCTTC. Amino acids: CASSYEGSPVYGYTF.

This clone was recorded a few times. The CDR3 region is CASSLEREGRGRRTEAFF. The CDR3 DNA is TGTGCCAGCAGCCTCGAAAGGGAAGGTAGGGGAAGAAGGACTGAAGCTTTCTTT. The J gene is TRBJ1-1, the V gene TRBV5-4; D may be TRBD1 (5 bases). The V gene's germline CDR1 is SGHNT and CDR2 YYREEE (reference sequence). The CDR3 is made up of 18 amino acids. V lost 4 bases, J lost 5 bases, and 27 bases lay in between. Looking up the rest from reference TRBV5-4 and TRBJ1-1 gives the full variable domain: ETGVTQSPTHLIKTRGQQVTLRCSSQSGHNTVSWYQQALGQGPQFIFQYYREEENGRGNFPPRFSGLQFPNYSSELNVNALELDDSALYLCASSLEREGRGRRTEAFFGQGTRLTVV.

The rearrangement links TRBV6-6 to TRBJ1-5; D is unclear. Trimming stripped 5 bases from V and 12 bases from J, with 11 bases between. From germline, CDR1 is MNHNY and CDR2 SVGAGI (reference sequence). The CDR3 totals 11 residues. The CDR3 DNA is TGTGCCAGCAGTGAACCTCTATACCAGCATTTT. The encoded protein is CASSEPLYQHF.

This clone was picked up one time. The chain uses TRBV6-5 and TRBJ1-2; possible D gene TRBD1, 5 bases. The V end lost 6 bases, the J end lost 0 bases, and 11 bases lay between the germline ends. The CDR3 has 14 residues. The V gene's germline CDR1 is MNHEY and CDR2 SVGAGI. The CDR3 reads CASRQGLANYGYTF. The CDR3 nucleotides are TGTGCCAGCAGGCAGGGTTTAGCTAACTATGGCTACACCTTC.

The V call is TRBV3-1 (or the pseudogene TRBV3-2), the J call TRBJ2-1; 11 nucleotides align to TRBD2. This CDR3 is built from 16 residues. Unmatched junction bases numbered 5, after V lost 4 bases and J lost 3 bases. CDR1 is LGHDT, CDR2 YNNKEL, per germline (reference sequence). The CDR3 is CASSPRLAGGYNEQFF. The CDR3 DNA reads TGTGCCAGCAGCCCACGCCTAGCGGGGGGCTACAATGAGCAGTTCTTC.

The chain combines TRBV27 with TRBJ1-6; 8 nucleotides agree with TRBD1. Unmatched junction bases numbered 14, after V lost 4 bases and J lost 0 bases. There are 20 residues in the CDR3. The germline V gene encodes CDR1 MNHEY and CDR2 SMNVEV (reference sequence). The DNA for the CDR3 is TGTGCCAGCAGTTCATCACCCCCTTCGGACAGGGCCTCCTATAATTCACCCCTCCACTTT. It encodes CASSSSPPSDRASYNSPLHF.

The chain uses TRBV6-5 and TRBJ1-5; possible D gene TRBD1, 6 bases. CDR3 length: 13 residues. CDR1 and CDR2 (germline): MNHEY, SVGAGI. With 5 bases removed from V and 7 bases from J, the gap between germline ends came to 12 bases. The DNA of the CDR3 is TGTGCCAGCAGTCAACAGGGACGGCAGCCCCAGCATTTT. It encodes CASSQQGRQPQHF.